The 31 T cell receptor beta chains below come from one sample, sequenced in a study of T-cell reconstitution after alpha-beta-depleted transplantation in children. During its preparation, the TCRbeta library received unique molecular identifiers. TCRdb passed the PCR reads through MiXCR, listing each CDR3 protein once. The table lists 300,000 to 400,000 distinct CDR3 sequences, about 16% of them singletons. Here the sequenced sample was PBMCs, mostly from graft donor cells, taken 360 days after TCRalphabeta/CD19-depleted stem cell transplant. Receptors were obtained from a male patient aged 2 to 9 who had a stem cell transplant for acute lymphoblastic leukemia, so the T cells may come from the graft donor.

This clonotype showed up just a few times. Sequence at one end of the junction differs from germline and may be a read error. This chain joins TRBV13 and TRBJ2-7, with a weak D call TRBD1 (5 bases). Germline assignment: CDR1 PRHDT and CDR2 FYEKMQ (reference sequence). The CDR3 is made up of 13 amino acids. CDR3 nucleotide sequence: TGTGCCAGCAGATTAGGGGTGTCTAATGAGCAGTACTTC. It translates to CASRLGVSNEQYF.

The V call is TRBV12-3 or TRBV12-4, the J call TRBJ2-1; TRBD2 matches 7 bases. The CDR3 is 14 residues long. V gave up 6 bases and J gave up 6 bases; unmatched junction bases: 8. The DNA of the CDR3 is TGTGCCAGCAGCCGGGGCGGGAGCGGCAATGAGCAGTTCTTC. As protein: CASSRGGSGNEQFF.

The CDR3 spells CASSQAHLGAGMNTEAFF. The CDR3 DNA sequence: TGCGCCAGCAGCCAGGCTCACCTTGGCGCCGGAATGAACACTGAAGCTTTCTTT. The V gene is TRBV4-1, the J gene TRBJ1-1; D unclear. The germline V and J ends were trimmed by 3 bases and 0 bases, with 20 bases remaining between them. Germline CDR1 and CDR2: MGHRA and YSYEKL. CDR3 length: 18 residues.

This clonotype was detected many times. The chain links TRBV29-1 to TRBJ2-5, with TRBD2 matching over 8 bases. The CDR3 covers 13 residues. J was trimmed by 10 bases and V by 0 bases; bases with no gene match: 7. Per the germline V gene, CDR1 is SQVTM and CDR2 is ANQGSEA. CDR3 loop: CSVEETSGRDQYF. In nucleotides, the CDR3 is TGCAGCGTTGAAGAAACTAGCGGAAGAGACCAGTACTTC.

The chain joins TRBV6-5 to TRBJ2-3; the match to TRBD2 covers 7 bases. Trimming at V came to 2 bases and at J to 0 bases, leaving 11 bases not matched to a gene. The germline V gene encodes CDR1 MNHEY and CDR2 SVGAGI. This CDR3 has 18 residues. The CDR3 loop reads CASSYNPHPSGSTDTQYF. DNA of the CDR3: TGTGCCAGCAGTTACAACCCTCATCCTAGCGGAAGCACAGATACGCAGTATTTT.

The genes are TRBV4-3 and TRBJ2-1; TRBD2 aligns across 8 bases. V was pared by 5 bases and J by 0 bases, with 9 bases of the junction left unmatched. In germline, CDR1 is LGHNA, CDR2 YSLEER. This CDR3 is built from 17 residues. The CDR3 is CASSKGTSGSSYNEQFF. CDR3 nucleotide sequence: TGCGCCAGCAGCAAAGGGACTAGTGGAAGCTCCTACAATGAGCAGTTCTTC.

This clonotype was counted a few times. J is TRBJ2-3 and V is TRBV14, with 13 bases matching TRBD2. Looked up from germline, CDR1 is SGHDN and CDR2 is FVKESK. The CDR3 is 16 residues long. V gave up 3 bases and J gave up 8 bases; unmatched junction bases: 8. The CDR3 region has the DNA TGTGCCAGCAGCCATCCGGGACTAGCGGGAAAGAGTACGCAGTATTTT. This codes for CASSHPGLAGKSTQYF.

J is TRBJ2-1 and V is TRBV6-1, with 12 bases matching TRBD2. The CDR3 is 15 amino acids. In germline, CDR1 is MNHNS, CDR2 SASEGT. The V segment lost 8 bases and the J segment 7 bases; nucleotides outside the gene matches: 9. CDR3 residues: CASRLTSGRTNEQFF. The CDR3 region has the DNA TGTGCCAGCCGGCTGACTAGCGGGAGAACGAATGAGCAGTTCTTC.

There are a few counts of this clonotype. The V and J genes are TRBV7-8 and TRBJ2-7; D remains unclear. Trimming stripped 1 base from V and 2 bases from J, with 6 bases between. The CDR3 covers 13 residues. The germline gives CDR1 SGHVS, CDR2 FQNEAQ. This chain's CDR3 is CASSLESTYEQYF. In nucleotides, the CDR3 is TGTGCCAGCAGCTTAGAGTCCACCTACGAGCAGTACTTC.

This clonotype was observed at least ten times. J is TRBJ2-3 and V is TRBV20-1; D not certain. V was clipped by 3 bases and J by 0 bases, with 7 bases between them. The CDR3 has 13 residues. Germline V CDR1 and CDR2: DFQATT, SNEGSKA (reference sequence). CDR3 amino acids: CSASGYSTDTQYF. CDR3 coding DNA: TGCAGTGCTAGTGGGTACAGCACAGATACGCAGTATTTT.

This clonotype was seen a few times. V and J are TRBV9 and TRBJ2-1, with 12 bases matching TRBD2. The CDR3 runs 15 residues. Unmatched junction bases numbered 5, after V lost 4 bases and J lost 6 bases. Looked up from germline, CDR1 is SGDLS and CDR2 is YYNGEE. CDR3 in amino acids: CASSTWTSGINEQFF. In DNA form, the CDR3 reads TGTGCCAGCAGCACCTGGACTAGCGGGATCAATGAGCAGTTCTTC.

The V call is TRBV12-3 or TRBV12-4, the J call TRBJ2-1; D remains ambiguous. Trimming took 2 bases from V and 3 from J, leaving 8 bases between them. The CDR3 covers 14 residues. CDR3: CASSLRPGYNEQFF. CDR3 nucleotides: TGTGCCAGCAGTTTACGGCCCGGCTACAATGAGCAGTTCTTC.

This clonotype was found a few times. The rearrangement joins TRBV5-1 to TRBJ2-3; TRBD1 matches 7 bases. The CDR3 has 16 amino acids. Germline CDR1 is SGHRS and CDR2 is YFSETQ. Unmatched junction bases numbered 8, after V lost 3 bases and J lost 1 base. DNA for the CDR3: TGCGCCAGCAGCTCCCTGACAGGGCGGGGCACAGATACGCAGTATTTT. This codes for CASSSLTGRGTDTQYF.

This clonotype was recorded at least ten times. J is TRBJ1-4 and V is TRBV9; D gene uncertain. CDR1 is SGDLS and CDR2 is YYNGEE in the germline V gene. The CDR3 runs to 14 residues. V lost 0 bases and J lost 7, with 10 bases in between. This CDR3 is CASSVASSAEKLFF. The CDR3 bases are TGTGCCAGCAGCGTAGCTAGTTCTGCTGAAAAACTGTTTTTT.

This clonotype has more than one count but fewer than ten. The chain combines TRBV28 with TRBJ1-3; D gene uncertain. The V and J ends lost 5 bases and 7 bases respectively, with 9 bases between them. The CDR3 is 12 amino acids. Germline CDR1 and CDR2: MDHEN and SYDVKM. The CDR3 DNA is TGTGCCAGCAGTCCCCGTGAGAACACCATATATTTT. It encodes CASSPRENTIYF.

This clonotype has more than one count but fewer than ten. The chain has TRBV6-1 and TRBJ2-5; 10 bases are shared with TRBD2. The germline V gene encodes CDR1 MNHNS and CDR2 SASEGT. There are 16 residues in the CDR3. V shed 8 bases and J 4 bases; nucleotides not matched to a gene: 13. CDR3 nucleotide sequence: TGTGCCAGCGGGTCGGCTAGCGGGAGCCTGCGAGAGACCCAGTACTTC. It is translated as CASGSASGSLRETQYF.

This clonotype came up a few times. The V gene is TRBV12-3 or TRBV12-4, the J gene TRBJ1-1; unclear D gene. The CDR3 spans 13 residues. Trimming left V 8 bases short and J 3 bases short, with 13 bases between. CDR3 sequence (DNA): TGTGCCAGCGGGTACGAGGAGGACACTGAAGCTTTCTTT. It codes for CASGYEEDTEAFF.

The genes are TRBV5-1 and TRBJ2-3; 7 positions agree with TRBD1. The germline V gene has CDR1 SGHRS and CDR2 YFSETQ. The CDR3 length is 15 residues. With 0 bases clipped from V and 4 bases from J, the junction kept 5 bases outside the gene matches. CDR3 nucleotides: TGCGCCAGCAGCTTGGGAGGGGGCATCGCAGATACGCAGTATTTT. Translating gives CASSLGGGIADTQYF.

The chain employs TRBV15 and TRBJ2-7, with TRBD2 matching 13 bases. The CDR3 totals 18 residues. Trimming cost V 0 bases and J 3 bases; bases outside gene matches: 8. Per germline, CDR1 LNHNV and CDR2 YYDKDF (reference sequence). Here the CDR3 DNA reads TGTGCCACCAGCAGAGATTTTCGGACTAGCGGGAGCAACTACGAGCAGTACTTC. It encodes CATSRDFRTSGSNYEQYF.

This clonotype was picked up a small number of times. CDR3 protein: CASSEWKGGSTDTQYF. The CDR3 nucleotides read TGTGCCAGCAGTGAATGGAAAGGGGGTAGCACAGATACGCAGTATTTT. The V call is TRBV25-1, the J call TRBJ2-3; D is possibly TRBD1 (6 bases). From germline, CDR1 is MGHDK and CDR2 SYGVNS. The CDR3 has 16 amino acids. V lost 1 base, J lost 0 bases, and 11 bases lay in between.

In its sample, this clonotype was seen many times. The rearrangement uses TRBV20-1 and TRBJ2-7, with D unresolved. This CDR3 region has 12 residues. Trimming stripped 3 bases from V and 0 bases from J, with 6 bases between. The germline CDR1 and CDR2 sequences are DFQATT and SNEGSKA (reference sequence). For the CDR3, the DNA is TGCAGTGCTAGGACTGTCTCCTACGAGCAGTACTTC. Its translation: CSARTVSYEQYF.

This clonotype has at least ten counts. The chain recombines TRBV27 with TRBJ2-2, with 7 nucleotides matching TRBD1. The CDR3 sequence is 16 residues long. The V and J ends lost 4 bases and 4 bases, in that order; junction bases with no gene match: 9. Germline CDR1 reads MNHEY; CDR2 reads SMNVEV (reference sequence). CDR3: CASSSITGAGTGELFF. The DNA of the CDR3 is TGTGCCAGCAGTTCCATCACAGGGGCAGGCACCGGGGAGCTGTTTTTT.

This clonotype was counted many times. The CDR3 loop reads CASRRVNEQFF. CDR3 DNA sequence: TGTGCCAGCCGCAGGGTGAATGAGCAGTTCTTC. The chain employs TRBV12-3 or TRBV12-4 and TRBJ2-1, with TRBD1 as a possible D gene (5 bases). The germline V and J ends were trimmed by 8 bases and 7 bases, with 9 bases remaining between them. CDR3 length: 11 amino acids.

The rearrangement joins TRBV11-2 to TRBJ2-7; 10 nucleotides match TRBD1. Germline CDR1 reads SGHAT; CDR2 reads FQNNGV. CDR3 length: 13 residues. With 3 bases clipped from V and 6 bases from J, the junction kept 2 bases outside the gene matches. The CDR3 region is CASSLRDRGEQYF. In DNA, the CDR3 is TGTGCCAGCAGCTTGAGGGACAGGGGCGAGCAGTACTTC.

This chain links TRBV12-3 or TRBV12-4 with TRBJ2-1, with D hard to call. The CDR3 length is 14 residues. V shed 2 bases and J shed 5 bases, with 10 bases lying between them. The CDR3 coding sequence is TGTGCCAGCAGTTTACCGCGTGTAAACAATGAGCAGTTCTTC. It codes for CASSLPRVNNEQFF.

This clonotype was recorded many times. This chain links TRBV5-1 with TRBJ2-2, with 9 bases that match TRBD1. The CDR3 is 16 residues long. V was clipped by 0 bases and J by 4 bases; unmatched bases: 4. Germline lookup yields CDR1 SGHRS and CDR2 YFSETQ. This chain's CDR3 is CASSLVGTGFTGELFF. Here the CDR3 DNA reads TGCGCCAGCAGCTTGGTAGGGACAGGGTTCACCGGGGAGCTGTTTTTT.

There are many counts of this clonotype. CDR3 loop: CASSPLIYNEQFF. CDR3 DNA: TGTGCCAGCAGTCCCCTCATTTACAATGAGCAGTTCTTC. The chain joins TRBV12-3 or TRBV12-4 to TRBJ2-1, with D uncertain. The CDR3 runs 13 residues. The germline V and J ends were trimmed by 5 bases and 4 bases, with 9 bases remaining between them.

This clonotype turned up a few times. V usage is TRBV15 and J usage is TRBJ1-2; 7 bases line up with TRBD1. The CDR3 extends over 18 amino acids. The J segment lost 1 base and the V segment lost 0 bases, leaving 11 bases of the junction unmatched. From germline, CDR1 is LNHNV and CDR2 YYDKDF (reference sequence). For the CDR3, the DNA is TGTGCCACCAGCAGAGATTTTGACAGGGATGACATTAACTATGGCTACACCTTC. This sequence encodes CATSRDFDRDDINYGYTF.

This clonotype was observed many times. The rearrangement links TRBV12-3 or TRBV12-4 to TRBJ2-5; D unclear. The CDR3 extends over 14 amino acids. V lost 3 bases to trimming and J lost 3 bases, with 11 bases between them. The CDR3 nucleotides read TGTGCCAGCAGTTTGGGTCCGCTTGAAGAGACCCAGTACTTC. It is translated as CASSLGPLEETQYF.

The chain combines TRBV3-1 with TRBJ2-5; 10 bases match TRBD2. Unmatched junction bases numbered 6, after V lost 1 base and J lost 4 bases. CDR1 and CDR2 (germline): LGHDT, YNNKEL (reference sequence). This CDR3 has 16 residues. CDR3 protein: CASSQVTSGTRETQYF. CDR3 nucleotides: TGTGCCAGCAGCCAAGTTACTAGCGGGACCCGAGAGACCCAGTACTTC.

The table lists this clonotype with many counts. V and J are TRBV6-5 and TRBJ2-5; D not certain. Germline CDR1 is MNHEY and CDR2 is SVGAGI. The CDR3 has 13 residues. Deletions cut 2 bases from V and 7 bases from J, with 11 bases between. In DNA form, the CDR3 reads TGTGCCAGCAGTTACGGGCTAGTGGGGACCCAGTACTTC. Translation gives CASSYGLVGTQYF.